This T cell receptor (beta chain) comes out of a study of identical twins. General study points: While abundant cord blood beta clonotypes carried fewer insertions, memory repertoires showed no such pattern. Models underestimated how often monozygotic twins shared out-of-frame TCR alpha.

This clonotype was counted many times. Its antigen is not identified. TCRdb used MiXCR to reprocess the 5' RACE reads, holding one entry per CDR3 protein. In the table there are 600,000 to 800,000 distinct CDR3 sequences, over 20% of which are singletons. These same data were also listed under a study on T cells expressing NK-cell markers.

This TCR derives from a woman between 18 and 29 years old in good health. Sequenced: PBMCs.

The CDR3 reads CASSPPRDEQYF. In DNA, the CDR3 is TGTGCCAGCAGCCCACCACGCGACGAGCAGTACTTC. The chain couples TRBV7-9 to TRBJ2-7; D gene ambiguous. The V gene's germline CDR1 is SEHNR and CDR2 FQNEAQ (reference sequence). The CDR3 length is 12 residues. The germline V and J ends were trimmed by 5 bases and 5 bases, with 10 bases remaining between them.